Here is one TCR beta chain with its context. Its target is not known. These data belong to a study of OX40 agonist ivuxolimab in advanced cancers. Across the study: Three patients responded partially, comprising one with hepatocellular carcinoma and two with cutaneous melanoma. Study results and limitations: Clonal expansion in partial responders at 0.1-3.0 mg/kg ranked among the lowest. The CD4+ and CD8+ T cells in the blood had expanded clonally by week 6 at 0.1 to 3.0 mg/kg.

The V segment lost 4 bases and the J segment 7 bases; nucleotides outside the gene matches: 0. The CDR3 loop spans 13 amino acids. Looked up from germline, CDR1 is SGHDN and CDR2 is FVKESK. Libraries were prepared by immunoSEQ multiplex PCR; TCRdb keeps only in-frame clonotypes and omits some of them. The sample records 55,000 to 70,000 clones, about 83% being singletons. The gene calls are TRBV14 and TRBJ1-5, with 11 bases identical to TRBD1. Here the sequenced sample was CD4+ or CD8+ T cells sorted from blood, taken in a trial of the OX40 agonist ivuxolimab. The receptor comes from an adult with an advanced solid tumor such as melanoma, head and neck, liver or kidney cancer. The CDR3 DNA follows: TGTGCCAGCAGCCGGGACAGGGGGCAGCCCCAGCATTTT. Translating gives CASSRDRGQPQHF.